Here is one TCR beta chain with its context. Its matching antigen is unknown. This entry comes from a study of T cell responses to AZD1222 COVID-19 vaccine. Points from the study as a whole: The donor group comprised mostly white British people and more females; the analysis possibly underestimated clonal diversity. Every sample of the repertoires postdated the peak T cell response. Vaccine-related CD4 TCRs covered spike, predominating at 160-218 and 743-854.

This CDR3 spans 14 amino acids. V gave up 5 bases and J gave up 7 bases; unmatched junction bases: 7. Germline loops: CDR1 MNHEY, CDR2 SVGEGT. Clones were sequenced by immunoSEQ multiplex PCR, and TCRdb holds only the in-frame ones, with some missing. The sample has tens of thousands of clones; roughly nine tenths are singletons. The receptor was derived from an adult in good health. The source was peripheral blood, collected on day 0 of AZD1222 vaccination. The rearrangement uses TRBV6-2 or TRBV6-3 and TRBJ2-2, with 7 bases aligning to TRBD2. CDR3 loop: CASSGRESHGELFF. CDR3 in DNA: TGTGCCAGCAGTGGGCGGGAGTCTCACGGGGAGCTGTTTTTT.